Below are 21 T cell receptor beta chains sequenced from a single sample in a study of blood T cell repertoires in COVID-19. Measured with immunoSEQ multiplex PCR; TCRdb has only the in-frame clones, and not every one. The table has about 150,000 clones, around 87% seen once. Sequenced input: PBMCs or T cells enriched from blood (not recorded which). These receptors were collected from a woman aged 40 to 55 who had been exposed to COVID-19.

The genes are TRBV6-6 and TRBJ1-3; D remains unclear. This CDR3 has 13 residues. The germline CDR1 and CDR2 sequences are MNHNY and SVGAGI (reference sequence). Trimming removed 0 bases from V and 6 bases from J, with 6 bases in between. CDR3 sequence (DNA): TGTGCCAGCAGTTACTCCTTAGTAAACACCATATATTTT. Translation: CASSYSLVNTIYF.

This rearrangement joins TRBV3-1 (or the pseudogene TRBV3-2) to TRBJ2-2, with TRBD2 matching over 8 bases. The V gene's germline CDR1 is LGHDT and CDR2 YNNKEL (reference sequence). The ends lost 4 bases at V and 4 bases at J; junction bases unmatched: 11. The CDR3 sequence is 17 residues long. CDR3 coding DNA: TGTGCCAGCAGCCCCAAGCGGGAGAGGTCCGTCACCGGGGAGCTGTTTTTT. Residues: CASSPKRERSVTGELFF.

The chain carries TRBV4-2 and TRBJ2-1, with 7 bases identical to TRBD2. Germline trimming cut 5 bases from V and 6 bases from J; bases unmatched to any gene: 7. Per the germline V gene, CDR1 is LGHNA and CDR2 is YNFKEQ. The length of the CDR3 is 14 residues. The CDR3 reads CASSGRGEGNEQFF. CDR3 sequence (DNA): TGTGCCAGCAGCGGTCGGGGGGAGGGCAATGAGCAGTTCTTC.

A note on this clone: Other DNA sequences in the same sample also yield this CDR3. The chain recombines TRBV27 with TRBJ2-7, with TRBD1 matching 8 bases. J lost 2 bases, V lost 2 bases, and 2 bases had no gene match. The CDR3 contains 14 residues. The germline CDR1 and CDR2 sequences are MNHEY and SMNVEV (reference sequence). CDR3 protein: CASSLGQGPYEQYF. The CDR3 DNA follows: TGTGCCAGCAGTTTAGGACAGGGCCCCTACGAGCAGTACTTC.

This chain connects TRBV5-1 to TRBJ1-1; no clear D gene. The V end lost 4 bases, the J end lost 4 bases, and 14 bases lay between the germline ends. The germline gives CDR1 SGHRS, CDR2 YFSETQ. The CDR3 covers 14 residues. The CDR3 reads CASSPGVGGTEAFF. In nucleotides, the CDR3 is TGCGCCAGCAGCCCAGGCGTGGGAGGCACTGAAGCTTTCTTT.

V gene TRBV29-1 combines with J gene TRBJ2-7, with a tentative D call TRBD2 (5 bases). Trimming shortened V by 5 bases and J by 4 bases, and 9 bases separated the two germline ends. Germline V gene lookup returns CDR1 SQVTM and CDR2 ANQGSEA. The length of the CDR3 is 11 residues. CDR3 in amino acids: CSVSREYEQYF. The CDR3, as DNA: TGCAGCGTTTCGAGGGAGTACGAGCAGTACTTC.

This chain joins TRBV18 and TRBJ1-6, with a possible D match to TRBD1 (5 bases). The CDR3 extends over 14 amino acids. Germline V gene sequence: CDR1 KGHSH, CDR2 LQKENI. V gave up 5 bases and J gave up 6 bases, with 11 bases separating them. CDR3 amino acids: CASSGTDGNSPLHF. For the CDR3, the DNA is TGTGCCAGCTCAGGGACTGATGGTAATTCACCCCTCCACTTT.

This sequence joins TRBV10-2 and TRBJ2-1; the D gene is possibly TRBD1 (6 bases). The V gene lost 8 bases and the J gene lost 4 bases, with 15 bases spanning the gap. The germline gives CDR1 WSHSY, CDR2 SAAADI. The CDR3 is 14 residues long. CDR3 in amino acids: CASLDRRQYNEQFF. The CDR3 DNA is TGCGCCAGCTTAGACAGGCGTCAATACAATGAGCAGTTCTTC.

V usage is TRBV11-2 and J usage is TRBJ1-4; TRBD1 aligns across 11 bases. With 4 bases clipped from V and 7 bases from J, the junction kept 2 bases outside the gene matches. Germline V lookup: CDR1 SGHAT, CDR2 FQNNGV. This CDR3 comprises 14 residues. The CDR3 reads CASSWGQGGEKLFF. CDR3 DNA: TGTGCCAGCAGCTGGGGACAGGGGGGTGAAAAACTGTTTTTT.

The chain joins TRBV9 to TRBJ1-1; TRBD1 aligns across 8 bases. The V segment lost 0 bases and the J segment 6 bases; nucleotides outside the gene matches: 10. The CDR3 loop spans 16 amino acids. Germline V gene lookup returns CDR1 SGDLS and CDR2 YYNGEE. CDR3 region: CASSVDGGTGSSEAFF. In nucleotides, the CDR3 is TGTGCCAGCAGCGTAGATGGAGGGACAGGTTCATCTGAAGCTTTCTTT. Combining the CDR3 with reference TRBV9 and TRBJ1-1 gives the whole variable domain DSGVTQTPKHLITATGQRVTLRCSPRSGDLSVYWYQQSLDQGLQFLIQYYNGEERAKGNILERFSAQQFPDLHSELNLSSLELGDSALYFCASSVDGGTGSSEAFFGQGTRLTVV.

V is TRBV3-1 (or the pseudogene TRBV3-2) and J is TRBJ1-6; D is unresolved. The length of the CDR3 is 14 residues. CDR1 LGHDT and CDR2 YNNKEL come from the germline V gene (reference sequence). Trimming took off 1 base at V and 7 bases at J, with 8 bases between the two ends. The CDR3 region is CASSQVSSNSPLHF. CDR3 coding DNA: TGTGCCAGCAGCCAAGTATCGTCCAATTCACCCCTCCACTTT.

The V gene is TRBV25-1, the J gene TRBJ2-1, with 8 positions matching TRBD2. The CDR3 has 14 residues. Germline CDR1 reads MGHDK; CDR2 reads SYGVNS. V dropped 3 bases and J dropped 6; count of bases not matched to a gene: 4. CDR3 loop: CASSDSGVSNEQFF. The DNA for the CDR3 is TGTGCCAGCAGTGATAGCGGGGTTTCCAATGAGCAGTTCTTC.

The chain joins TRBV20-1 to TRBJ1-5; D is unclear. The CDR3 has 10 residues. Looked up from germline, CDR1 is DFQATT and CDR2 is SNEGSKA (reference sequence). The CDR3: CRGGVQPQHF. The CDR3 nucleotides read TGCAGAGGCGGAGTACAGCCCCAGCATTTT.

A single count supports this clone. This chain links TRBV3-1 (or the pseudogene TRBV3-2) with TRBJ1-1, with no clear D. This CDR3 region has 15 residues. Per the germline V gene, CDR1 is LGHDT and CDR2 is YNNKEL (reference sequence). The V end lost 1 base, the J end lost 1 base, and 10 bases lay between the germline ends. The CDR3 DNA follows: TGTGCCAGCAGCCAAGTTATCGAGGGGAACACTGAAGCTTTCTTT. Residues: CASSQVIEGNTEAFF.

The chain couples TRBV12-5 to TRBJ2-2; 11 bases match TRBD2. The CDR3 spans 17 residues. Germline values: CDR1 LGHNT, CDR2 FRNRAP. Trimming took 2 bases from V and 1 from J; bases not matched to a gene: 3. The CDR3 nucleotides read TGTGCTAGTGGTTTGCGACTAGCGGGAAAGAACACCGGGGAGCTGTTTTTT. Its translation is CASGLRLAGKNTGELFF.

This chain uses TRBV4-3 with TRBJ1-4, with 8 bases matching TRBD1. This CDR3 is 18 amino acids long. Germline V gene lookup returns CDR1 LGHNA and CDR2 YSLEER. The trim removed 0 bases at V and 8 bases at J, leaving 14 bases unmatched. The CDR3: CASSQDLGGQGAREKLFF. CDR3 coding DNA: TGCGCCAGCAGCCAAGATTTGGGCGGCCAGGGGGCGAGAGAAAAACTGTTTTTT.

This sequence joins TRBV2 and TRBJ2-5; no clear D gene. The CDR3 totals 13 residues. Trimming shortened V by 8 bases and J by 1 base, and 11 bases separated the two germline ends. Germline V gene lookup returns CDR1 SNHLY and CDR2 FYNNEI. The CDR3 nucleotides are TGTGCCAGCCTTCCCAGTTTCCAAGAGACCCAGTACTTC. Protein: CASLPSFQETQYF. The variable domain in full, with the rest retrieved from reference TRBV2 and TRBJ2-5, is EPEVTQTPSHQVTQMGQEVILRCVPISNHLYFYWYRQILGQKVEFLVSFYNNEISEKSEIFDDQFSVERPDGSNFTLKIRSTKLEDSAMYFCASLPSFQETQYFGPGTRLLVL.

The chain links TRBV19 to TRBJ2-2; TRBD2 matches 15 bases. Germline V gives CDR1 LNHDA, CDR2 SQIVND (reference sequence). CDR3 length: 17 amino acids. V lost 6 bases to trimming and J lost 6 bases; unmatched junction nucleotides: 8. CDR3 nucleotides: TGTGCCAGTAGCCGCGGACTAGCGGGGGGGGTTTCCGGGGAGCTGTTTTTT. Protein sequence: CASSRGLAGGVSGELFF.

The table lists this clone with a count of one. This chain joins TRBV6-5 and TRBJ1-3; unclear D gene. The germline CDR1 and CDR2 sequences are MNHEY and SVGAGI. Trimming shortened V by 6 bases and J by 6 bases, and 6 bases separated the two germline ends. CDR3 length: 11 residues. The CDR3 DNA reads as TGTGCCAGCAGCGCGCTAAACACCATATATTTT. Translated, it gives CASSALNTIYF.

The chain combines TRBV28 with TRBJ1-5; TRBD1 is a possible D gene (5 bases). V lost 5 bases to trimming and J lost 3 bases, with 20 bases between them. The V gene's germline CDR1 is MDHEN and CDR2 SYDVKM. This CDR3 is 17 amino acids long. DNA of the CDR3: TGTGCCAGCAGTCCCCCTCGGACGGGGGTGGTCAATCAGCCCCAGCATTTT. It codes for CASSPPRTGVVNQPQHF. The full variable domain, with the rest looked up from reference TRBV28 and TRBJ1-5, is DVKVTQSSRYLVKRTGEKVFLECVQDMDHENMFWYRQDPGLGLRLIYFSYDVKMKEKGDIPEGYSVSREKKERFSLILESASTNQTSMYLCASSPPRTGVVNQPQHFGDGTRLSIL.

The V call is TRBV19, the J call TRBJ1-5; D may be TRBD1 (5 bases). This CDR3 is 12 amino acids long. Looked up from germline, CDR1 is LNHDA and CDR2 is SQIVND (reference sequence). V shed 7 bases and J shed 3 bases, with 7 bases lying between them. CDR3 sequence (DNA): TGTGCCAGTAACAGGTTCAATCAGCCCCAGCATTTT. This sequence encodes CASNRFNQPQHF. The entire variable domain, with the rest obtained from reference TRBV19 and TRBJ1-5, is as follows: DGGITQSPKYLFRKEGQNVTLSCEQNLNHDAMYWYRQDPGQGLRLIYYSQIVNDFQKGDIAEGYSVSREKKESFPLTVTSAQKNPTAFYLCASNRFNQPQHFGDGTRLSIL.